These 3 T cell receptor beta chains were sequenced from one sample in a study of T cells in localized non-small cell lung cancer. Assay: immunoSEQ multiplex PCR; the TCRdb copy retains only in-frame clones and omits some. The data show roughly 34,000 clones, with approximately 90% seen just once and around 17% held by the top ten. The material was peripheral blood mononuclear cells, obtained before any cancer treatment. Receptor source: a man between 40 and 69 years old with stage III lung adenocarcinoma.

The V gene is TRBV7-9, the J gene TRBJ2-3; 7 positions agree with TRBD1. CDR3 length: 16 amino acids. Losses at the gene ends were 4 bases for V and 3 bases for J; bases not matched to a gene: 10. From germline, CDR1 is SEHNR and CDR2 FQNEAQ (reference sequence). CDR3 in DNA: TGTGCCAGCAGCTATTTCCCGGGACAGATAACAGATACGCAGTATTTT. Its protein product is CASSYFPGQITDTQYF.

The chain links TRBV5-1 to TRBJ2-1; the D gene is possibly TRBD1 (6 bases). Trimming stripped 3 bases from V and 0 bases from J, with 10 bases between. Looked up from germline, CDR1 is SGHRS and CDR2 is YFSETQ. The length of the CDR3 is 15 residues. Written as DNA, the CDR3 is TGCGCCAGCAGCTCCGGACAGAGCTCCTACAATGAGCAGTTCTTC. Its translation is CASSSGQSSYNEQFF.

This chain joins TRBV30 and TRBJ2-1; TRBD1 is a possible D gene (6 bases). Germline values: CDR1 GTSNPN, CDR2 SVGIG (reference sequence). CDR3 length: 14 amino acids. The V end lost 1 base, the J end lost 2 bases, and 9 bases lay between the germline ends. As DNA, the CDR3 is TGTGCCTGGAGTGGGACAGCCACCTACAATGAGCAGTTCTTC. This encodes CAWSGTATYNEQFF.